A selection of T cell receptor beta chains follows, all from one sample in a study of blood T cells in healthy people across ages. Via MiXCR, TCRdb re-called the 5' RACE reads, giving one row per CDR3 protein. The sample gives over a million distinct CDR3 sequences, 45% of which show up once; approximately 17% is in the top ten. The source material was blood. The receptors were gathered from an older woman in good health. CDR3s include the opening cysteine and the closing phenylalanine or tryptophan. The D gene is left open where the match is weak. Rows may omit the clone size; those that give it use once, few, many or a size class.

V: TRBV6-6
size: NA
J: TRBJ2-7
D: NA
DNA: TGTGCCAGCAGTTACAGGGGGTTTGGCTCCTACGAGCAGTACTTC
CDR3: CASSYRGFGSYEQYF

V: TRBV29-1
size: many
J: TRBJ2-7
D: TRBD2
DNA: TGCAGCGTTGCAGTACTAGCGGGAGTTTACGAGCAGTACTTC
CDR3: CSVAVLAGVYEQYF

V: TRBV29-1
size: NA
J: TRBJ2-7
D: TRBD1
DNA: TGCAGCGTTGAAGCCGGACAGGGGGCCTACGAGCAGTACTTC
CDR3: CSVEAGQGAYEQYF

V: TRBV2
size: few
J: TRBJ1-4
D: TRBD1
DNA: TGTGCCAGCAGAACCGTGGGACAGACTAATGAAAAACTGTTTTTT
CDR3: CASRTVGQTNEKLFF

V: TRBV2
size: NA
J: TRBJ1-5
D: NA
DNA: TGTGCCAGCAGTGAAGCGGGACTAGGGCACCCGCCCCAGCATTTT
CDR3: CASSEAGLGHPPQHF

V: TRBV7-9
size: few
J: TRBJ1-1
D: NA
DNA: TGTGCCAGCAGCTTACACGGGGGGCGCCTTTCTGAAGCTTTCTTT
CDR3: CASSLHGGRLSEAFF

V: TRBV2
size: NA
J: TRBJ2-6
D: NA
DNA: TGTGCCAGCAGTCCTCAGGTGTTCGCTAACTCTGGGGCCAACGTCCTGACTTTC
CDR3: CASSPQVFANSGANVLTF

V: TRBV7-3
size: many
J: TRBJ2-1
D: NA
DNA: TGTGCCAGCAGCCAAGGGGGACTTTACAATGAGCAGTTCTTC
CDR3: CASSQGGLYNEQFF

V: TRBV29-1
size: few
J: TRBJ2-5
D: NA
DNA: TGCAGCGTTGTTGCGGGGATGGGAGAGACCCAGTACTTC
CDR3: CSVVAGMGETQYF

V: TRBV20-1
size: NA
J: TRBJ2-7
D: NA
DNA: TGCAGTGCTAGAGATTTGGGTTCAGGGTACTACGAGCAGTACTTC
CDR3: CSARDLGSGYYEQYF

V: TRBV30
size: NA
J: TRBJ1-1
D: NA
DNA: TGTGCCTGGAGTGTCATCGGGGGGAACACTGAAGCTTTCTTT
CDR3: CAWSVIGGNTEAFF

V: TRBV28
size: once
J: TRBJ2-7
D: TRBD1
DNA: TGTGCCAGCAGTCCGTCGGACAGGGACCACGAGCAGTACTTC
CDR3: CASSPSDRDHEQYF

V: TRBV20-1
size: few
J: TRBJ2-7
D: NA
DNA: TGCAGTGCTAGAGAAAGGGTCAACAGACCTTACGAGCAGTACTTC
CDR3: CSARERVNRPYEQYF

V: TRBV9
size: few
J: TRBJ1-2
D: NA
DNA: TGTGCCAGCAGCGTAGGTCGGGGGAGGAACTATGGCTACACCTTC
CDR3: CASSVGRGRNYGYTF

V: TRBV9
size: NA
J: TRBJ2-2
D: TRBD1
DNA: TGTGCCAGCAGCGCCCGACAGGGGGCGATGACCGGGGAGCTGTTTTTT
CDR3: CASSARQGAMTGELFF

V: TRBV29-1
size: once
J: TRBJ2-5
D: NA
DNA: TGCAGCGTTGAAGACTATCGGAGAGAGAGGAATGAGCAGTACTTC
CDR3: CSVEDYRRERNEQYF

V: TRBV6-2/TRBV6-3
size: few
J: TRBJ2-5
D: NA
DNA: TGTGCCAGCAGTTGGGAGTGGGGCAGGAACCAAGAGACCCAGTACTTC
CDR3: CASSWEWGRNQETQYF

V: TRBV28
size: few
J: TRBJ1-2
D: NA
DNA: TGTGCCAGCAAGATGCGGGATAACTATGGCTACACCTTC
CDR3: CASKMRDNYGYTF

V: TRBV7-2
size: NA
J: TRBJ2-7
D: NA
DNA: TGTGCCAGCAGCTTTACTAGCTTGCGAAACAATGTAGCCTACGAGCAGTACTTC
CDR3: CASSFTSLRNNVAYEQYF

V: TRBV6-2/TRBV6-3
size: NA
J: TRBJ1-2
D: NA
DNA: TGTGCCAGCAGTACGGAACCGGGGACCTATGGCTACACCTTC
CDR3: CASSTEPGTYGYTF

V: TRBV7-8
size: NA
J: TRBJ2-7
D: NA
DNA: TGTGCCAGCAGCTTAGCCATTGTCGGGTACGAGCAGTACTTC
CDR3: CASSLAIVGYEQYF

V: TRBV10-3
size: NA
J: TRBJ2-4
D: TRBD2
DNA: TGTGCCAGCGGGAGTGGGAGGGAAAACATTCAGTACTTC
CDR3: CASGSGRENIQYF

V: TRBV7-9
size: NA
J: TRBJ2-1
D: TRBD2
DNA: TGTGCCAGCAGCACGCCGGCAGGAGCGGGGCACAATGAGCAGTTCTTC
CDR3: CASSTPAGAGHNEQFF

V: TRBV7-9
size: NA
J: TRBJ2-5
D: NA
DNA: TGTGCCAGCAGCTTAACCGGGGCTCCTCAAGAGACCCAGTACTTC
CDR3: CASSLTGAPQETQYF

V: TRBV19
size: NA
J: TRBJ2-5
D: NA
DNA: TGTGCCAGTAGTATAGCCGAACAGCAGACCCAGTACTTC
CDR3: CASSIAEQQTQYF

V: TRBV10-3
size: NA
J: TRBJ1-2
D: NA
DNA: TGTGCCGTCAGTGATGGACGTAACTATGGCTACACCTTC
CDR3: CAVSDGRNYGYTF

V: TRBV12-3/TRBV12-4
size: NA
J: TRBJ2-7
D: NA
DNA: TGTGCCAGCAGCACAGGGGGGGTGAGCTCCTACGAGCAGTACTTC
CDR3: CASSTGGVSSYEQYF

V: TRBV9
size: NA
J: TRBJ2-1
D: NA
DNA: TGTGCCAGCAGCGTAGGGGCCTTTGAGGGAGGACCGAGCTCCTACAATGAGCAGTTCTTC
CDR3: CASSVGAFEGGPSSYNEQFF

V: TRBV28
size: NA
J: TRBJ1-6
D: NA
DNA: TGTGCCAGCAGTCCCGCCATGAGCTCCTATAATTCACCCCTCCACTTT
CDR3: CASSPAMSSYNSPLHF

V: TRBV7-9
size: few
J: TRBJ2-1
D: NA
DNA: TGTGCCAGCAGCTCCACTAGTAGGGTCTACAATGAGCAGTTCTTC
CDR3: CASSSTSRVYNEQFF

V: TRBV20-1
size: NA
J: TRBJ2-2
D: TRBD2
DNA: TGCAGTGCTAGAAGTAGCGGGAGTGGTACCGGGGAGCTGTTTTTT
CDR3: CSARSSGSGTGELFF

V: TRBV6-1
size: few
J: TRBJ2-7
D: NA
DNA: TGTGCCAGCAGAAACAGGGAAGTCAGCGAGCAGTACTTC
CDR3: CASRNREVSEQYF

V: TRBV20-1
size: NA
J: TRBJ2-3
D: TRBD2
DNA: TGCAGTGCTAACGCGGGAGGAACAGATACGCAGTATTTT
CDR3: CSANAGGTDTQYF

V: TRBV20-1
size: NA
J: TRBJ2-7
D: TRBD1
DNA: TGCAGTGCCGGGAAACGACAGGGCTTATCCTACGAGCAGTACTTC
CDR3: CSAGKRQGLSYEQYF

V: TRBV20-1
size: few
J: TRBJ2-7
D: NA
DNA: TGCAGTGCTAGCCCCAGGACGGAAAGCTCCTACGAGCAGTACTTC
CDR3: CSASPRTESSYEQYF

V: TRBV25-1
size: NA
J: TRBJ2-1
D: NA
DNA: TGTGCCAGCAGTGCAACTATGGCGAAAGACAATGAGCAGTTCTTC
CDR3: CASSATMAKDNEQFF

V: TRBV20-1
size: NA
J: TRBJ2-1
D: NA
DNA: TGCAGTGCTAGAGATATATTCAGTTCATACAATGAGCAGTTCTTC
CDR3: CSARDIFSSYNEQFF

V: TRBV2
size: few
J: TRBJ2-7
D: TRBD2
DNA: TGTGCCAGCAGTGAATCGGCGACTAGCGTGTATTACGAGCAGTACTTC
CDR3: CASSESATSVYYEQYF

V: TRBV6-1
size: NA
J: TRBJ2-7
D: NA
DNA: TGTGCCAGCAGCCACGACTCAGTTGGCTACGAGCAGTACTTC
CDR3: CASSHDSVGYEQYF

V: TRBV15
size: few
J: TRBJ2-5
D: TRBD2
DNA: TGTGCCACCGGGGGGACTAGCGCTCAAGAGACCCAGTACTTC
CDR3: CATGGTSAQETQYF

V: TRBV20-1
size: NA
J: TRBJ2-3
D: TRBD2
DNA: TGCAGTGCTAGAACGGTCGTGGGAGGGACCCTCACAGATGCGCAGTATTTT
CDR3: CSARTVVGGTLTDAQYF

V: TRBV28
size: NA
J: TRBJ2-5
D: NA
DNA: TGTGCCAGCAGTAACAGCGGCGGGTTGACCCAGTACTTC
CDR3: CASSNSGGLTQYF

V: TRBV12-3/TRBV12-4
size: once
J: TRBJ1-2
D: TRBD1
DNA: TGTGCCAGCGGACAGGGGGCGTGGTATGGCTACACCTTC
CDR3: CASGQGAWYGYTF

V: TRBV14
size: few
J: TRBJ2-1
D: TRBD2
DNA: TGTGCCAGCAGCCAAGCCCCCGGGACTAGCGGGTACAATGAGCAGTTCTTC
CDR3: CASSQAPGTSGYNEQFF

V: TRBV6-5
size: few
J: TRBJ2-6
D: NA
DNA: TGTGCCAGCAGTTTGATCCTCTCTGGGGCCAACGTCCTGACTTTC
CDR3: CASSLILSGANVLTF

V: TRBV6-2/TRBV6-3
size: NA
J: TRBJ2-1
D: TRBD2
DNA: TGTGCCAGCCGTACGGGGCTAGCGGGAGGGCCGGTCAATGAGCAGTTCTTC
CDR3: CASRTGLAGGPVNEQFF

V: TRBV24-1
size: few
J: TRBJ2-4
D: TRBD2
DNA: TGTGCCACCAGTGACGGGGGGTCGGACATTCAGTACTTC
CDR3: CATSDGGSDIQYF

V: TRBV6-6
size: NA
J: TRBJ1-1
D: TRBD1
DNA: TGTGCCAGCAGTTACCCAAGAAGGGGGCGCTTTCACACTGAAGCTTTCTTT
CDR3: CASSYPRRGRFHTEAFF